The rows below give T cell receptor beta chains drawn from one sample of a study of T cell responses to AZD1222 COVID-19 vaccine. The repertoire was sequenced with immunoSEQ multiplex PCR; TCRdb's copy has only in-frame clones and lacks some. The table shows roughly 150,000 clones, with over 80% occurring only once. The specimen comprised peripheral blood, sampled 28 days after the second AZD1222 dose. The receptors derive from an adult who received the AZD1222 COVID-19 vaccine. The CDR3 runs from the conserved cysteine through the conserved F or W. The D gene is left open where the match is weak. Clone size is not always given. Where it is, it says once, few, many or a class for expanded clones.

NA	NA	TRBV2	TRBJ1-2	TGTGCCAGCAACAGGGTGGAATTGGATGGCTACACCTTC	CASNRVELDGYTF
once	NA	TRBV20-1	TRBJ2-1	TGCAGTCTTGACCCAGGCAATGAGCAGTTCTTC	CSLDPGNEQFF
NA	TRBD1	TRBV6-1	TRBJ2-7	TGTGCCAGCAGCAACCCGGGACAGTCTTACGAGCAGTACTTC	CASSNPGQSYEQYF
NA	NA	TRBV15	TRBJ1-2	TGTGCCACCAGTAGAGATCTTGAGCTGCTCTTC	CATSRDLELLF
few	NA	TRBV5-1	TRBJ2-6	TGCGCCAGCAGCTCGGGGGACTTCTCCTCTGGGGCCAACGTCCTGACTTTC	CASSSGDFSSGANVLTF
NA	NA	TRBV5-4	TRBJ1-1	TGTGCCAGCAGCTTGGGTCGGTTAAGGAACACTGAAGCTTTCTTT	CASSLGRLRNTEAFF
NA	NA	TRBV5-1	TRBJ1-2	TGCGCCAGCAGCTTGGCCGGAGGGTATGGCTACACCTTC	CASSLAGGYGYTF
NA	TRBD2	TRBV28	TRBJ2-7	TGTGCCAGCAGTTTCTCGGCTAGCGGGGAGTACGAGCAGTACTTC	CASSFSASGEYEQYF
NA	NA	TRBV18	TRBJ1-1	TGTGCCAGCTCAGTAACACAGGGCGTCGGCACTGAAGCTTTCTTT	CASSVTQGVGTEAFF
few	NA	TRBV27	TRBJ1-6	TGTGCCAGCAGTTTTCTAGGTTCACCCCTCCACTTT	CASSFLGSPLHF
NA	NA	TRBV2	TRBJ2-1	TGTGCCAGCAGTGAAGTGTCTAGCAAGGATGAGCAGTTCTTC	CASSEVSSKDEQFF
NA	TRBD1	TRBV5-4	TRBJ1-6	TGTGCCAGCAGAATGGACAGGGGGCTTCCCCTCCACTTT	CASRMDRGLPLHF
NA	TRBD1	TRBV3-1/TRBV3-2	TRBJ2-7	TGTGCCAGCAGCCAAGAAAACAGGGGGCCCAACGAGCAGTACTTC	CASSQENRGPNEQYF
NA	TRBD2	TRBV27	TRBJ2-7	TGTGCCAGCAGTCCTTTCGGACTAGCGGGATACACGTACTTC	CASSPFGLAGYTYF
NA	TRBD1	TRBV5-1	TRBJ1-6	TGCGCCAGCAGCTCCGGACAGGGATCGGCCCTCCACTTT	CASSSGQGSALHF
NA	TRBD1	TRBV6-2/TRBV6-3	TRBJ1-1	TGTGCCAGCAGTTACATAACGGGACAGGGAACCTGGTACACTGAAGCTTTCTTT	CASSYITGQGTWYTEAFF
NA	TRBD2	TRBV6-1	TRBJ2-5	TGTGCCAGCAGCGGACTAGCGGGAGTTGGAGAGACCCAGTACTTC	CASSGLAGVGETQYF
NA	NA	TRBV7-2	TRBJ2-2	TGTGCCAGCAGCGCCACGAGGGACACCGGGGAGCTGTTTTTT	CASSATRDTGELFF
NA	NA	TRBV24-1	TRBJ1-5	TGTGCCACCAGTGACCCTGGAAAGCCCCAGCATTTT	CATSDPGKPQHF
NA	TRBD2	TRBV7-9	TRBJ2-1	TGTGCCAGCAGCCCCGGAGCGGGAGGCCTTGGATCCTACAATGAGCAGTTCTTC	CASSPGAGGLGSYNEQFF
many	NA	TRBV11-2	TRBJ1-2	TGTGCCAGCAGCCACACTGAGTATGGCTACACCTTC	CASSHTEYGYTF
NA	TRBD2	TRBV5-6	TRBJ2-2	TGTGCCAGCAGCCCTCTAGCGGGAGGCGGCACCGGGGAGCTGTTTTTT	CASSPLAGGGTGELFF
NA	NA	TRBV7-2	TRBJ1-3	TGTGCCAGCAGCTTACTACCTACAGGTTTTGGTGGAAACACCATATATTTT	CASSLLPTGFGGNTIYF
NA	NA	TRBV5-1	TRBJ2-2	TGCGCCAGCAGCCTAAGTATAACCGGGGAGCTGTTTTTT	CASSLSITGELFF
NA	NA	TRBV18	TRBJ2-2	TGTGCCAGCTCAACTCCCACCGGGGAGCTGTTTTTT	CASSTPTGELFF
NA	NA	TRBV9	TRBJ1-3	TGTGCCAGCAGCAATACCTGGGGGGGCTCTGGAAACACCATATATTTT	CASSNTWGGSGNTIYF
NA	NA	TRBV20-1	TRBJ2-7	TGCAGTGCTAGTTCCCTTCCGGCTCACGAGCAGTACTTC	CSASSLPAHEQYF
NA	TRBD2	TRBV19	TRBJ2-5	TGTGCCAGTAGCCGGGGTAGCGGGGGGACCCAGTACTTC	CASSRGSGGTQYF
few	NA	TRBV24-1	TRBJ2-2	TGTGCCACCAGTGATCAACGACAGGTGGCGAACACCGGGGAGCTGTTTTTT	CATSDQRQVANTGELFF
NA	NA	TRBV15	TRBJ2-7	TGTGCCACCAGCAGAGAAACCGGGACTCTAACCTACGAGCAGTACTTC	CATSRETGTLTYEQYF
NA	NA	TRBV4-3	TRBJ2-1	TGCGCCAGCAGCCAAGATGGGGGGCTTACTGAGCAGTTCTTC	CASSQDGGLTEQFF
NA	TRBD2	TRBV7-2	TRBJ2-7	TGTGCCAGCAGCTTAACGGGCGGGGGGACCTACGAGCAGTACTTC	CASSLTGGGTYEQYF
few	NA	TRBV5-1	TRBJ1-3	TGCGCCAGCAGCCCTTCTATGGGGCCTGGAAACACCATATATTTT	CASSPSMGPGNTIYF
NA	TRBD2	TRBV7-2	TRBJ2-5	TGTGCCAGCAGCTTAGGACGGACTAGCGGTCAAGAGACCCAGTACTTC	CASSLGRTSGQETQYF
NA	TRBD2	TRBV7-6	TRBJ2-2	TGTGCCAGCAGGGAAGGTAGCGGGAACTCCGGGGAGCTGTTTTTT	CASREGSGNSGELFF
NA	NA	TRBV1	TRBJ2-3	TGCACCAGCAGCCCCCCCCCAGATTGGCGGGAAAGAGATACGCAGTATTTT	CTSSPPPDWRERDTQYF
NA	NA	TRBV3-1/TRBV3-2	TRBJ2-2	TGTGCCAGCAGCCTGGTAGGGGCGAACACCGGGGAGCTGTTTTTT	CASSLVGANTGELFF
NA	NA	TRBV28	TRBJ1-2	TGTGCCAGCAGTCTAACTCGGACAGCTACTTTTTATGGCTACACCTTC	CASSLTRTATFYGYTF
NA	NA	TRBV5-1	TRBJ1-1	TGCGCCAGCAGCTTATCAGGGGCGAATACTGAAGCTTTCTTT	CASSLSGANTEAFF
few	NA	TRBV11-1	TRBJ1-1	TGTGCCAGCAGCCCTCGGACGGGCGGAACTGAAGCTTTCTTT	CASSPRTGGTEAFF
NA	TRBD2	TRBV19	TRBJ2-1	TGTGCCAGTAGTATAGGGGCTAGCGGGCCTCTAAATGAGCAGTTCTTC	CASSIGASGPLNEQFF
NA	TRBD2	TRBV9	TRBJ2-1	TGTGCCAGCAGCAAAGCCGGGACTAGCGGGAAGTACAATGAGCAGTTCTTC	CASSKAGTSGKYNEQFF
once	TRBD1	TRBV7-2	TRBJ1-4	TGTGCCAGCAGCCTTTGGGACAGGGACGTTCCAAAACTGTTTTTT	CASSLWDRDVPKLFF
NA	TRBD2	TRBV7-9	TRBJ2-2	TGTGCCAGCAGCGCCCGAGCGGGAGGGTCCGCCGGGGAGCTGTTTTTT	CASSARAGGSAGELFF
NA	NA	TRBV28	TRBJ1-4	TGTGCCAGCAGTTTATCTGGGGTAGGGGAAAAACTGTTTTTT	CASSLSGVGEKLFF
NA	NA	TRBV2	TRBJ2-2	TGTGCCAGCGTGGGGACTCGGAACACCGGGGAGCTGTTTTTT	CASVGTRNTGELFF
NA	TRBD1	TRBV28	TRBJ2-3	TGTGCCAGCATGGGGGACAGGGGGTTAGGCACAGATACGCAGTATTTT	CASMGDRGLGTDTQYF
NA	NA	TRBV14	TRBJ2-2	TGTGCCAGCAGCCAGAACAGGGGACTAGTTGCCGGGGAGCTGTTTTTT	CASSQNRGLVAGELFF
NA	TRBD2	TRBV12-5	TRBJ2-1	TGTGCTAGTGGTCCCAACCTAGGAAGCGGGAGGGCAGTTGAGCAGTTCTTC	CASGPNLGSGRAVEQFF